This T cell receptor (beta chain) originates from a study of CD8+ T cells in alopecia areata. Across the study: Patients received oral tofacitinib, 5 to 10 mg twice daily, for moderate-to-severe alopecia areata. Study results and caveats: Under tofacitinib, fewer expanded CD8+ clones appeared among the top 100 scalp clones. Persistence in scalp and blood during tofacitinib was observed for many expanded lesional clones.

As for treatment: oral pan-JAK inhibitor, 5-10 mg twice daily. Comments on this clone: Antigen unknown.

The CDR3 is made up of 14 amino acids. CDR1 is SGHRS, CDR2 YFSETQ, per germline. V trimming: 3 bases; J trimming: 5 bases; junction bases outside the gene matches: 3. Sequencing used cDNA as its template, made by extracting RNA and reverse transcribing it. Some clones are missing from TCRdb's copy, which holds only in-frame ones; the method was immunoSEQ multiplex PCR. This table has about 160,000 clones, about three fifths appearing once. This clonotype was obtained from a human donor with alopecia areata. Sequences were derived from CD4+ T cells sorted from blood, sampled at week 4, from a patient treated with tofacitinib. This chain uses TRBV5-1 with TRBJ1-4, with 8 nucleotides matching TRBD1. CDR3 nucleotide sequence: TGCGCCAGCAGCTGGACAGGGAAGAATGAAAAACTGTTTTTT. It codes for CASSWTGKNEKLFF.